The TCR beta chain described here comes from a study of blood T cell repertoires in COVID-19. Overall study: T cells, B-cell-depleted T cells, or PBMCs provided the cDNA or gDNA that served as material.

With 5 bases clipped from V and 2 bases from J, the junction kept 6 bases outside the gene matches. Germline V CDR1 and CDR2: SGHNT, YENEEA. The CDR3 is made up of 16 amino acids. As processed by the authors: Quantification of nucleated cells was approximated via reference gene primer amplification. The data were produced by immunoSEQ multiplex PCR, yet TCRdb's version contains in-frame clones alone and is incomplete. That table is the source of V, J and clone size, and D and trimming were worked out from the DNA. The sample lists roughly 100,000 clones; approximately 89% were seen once. This chain uses TRBV11-3 with TRBJ2-1; 10 bases match TRBD2. The source of this sequence is an elderly woman in a cohort sampled during active COVID-19. The sample comprised peripheral blood. CDR3 in amino acids: CASSQLAGSTYNEQFF. The CDR3 region has the DNA TGTGCCAGCAGCCAACTAGCGGGGTCTACCTACAATGAGCAGTTCTTC.